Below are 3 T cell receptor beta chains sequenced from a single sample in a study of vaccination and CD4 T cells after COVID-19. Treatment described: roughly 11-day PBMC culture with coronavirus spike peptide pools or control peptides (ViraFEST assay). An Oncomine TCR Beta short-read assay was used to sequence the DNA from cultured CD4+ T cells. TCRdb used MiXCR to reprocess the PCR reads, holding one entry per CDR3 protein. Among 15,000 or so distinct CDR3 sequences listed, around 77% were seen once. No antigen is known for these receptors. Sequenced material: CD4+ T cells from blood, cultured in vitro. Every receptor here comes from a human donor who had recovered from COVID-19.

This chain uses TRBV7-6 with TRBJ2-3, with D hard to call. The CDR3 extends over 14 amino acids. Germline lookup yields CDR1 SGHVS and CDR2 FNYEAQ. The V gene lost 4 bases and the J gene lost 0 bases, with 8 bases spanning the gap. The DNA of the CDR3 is TGTGCCAGCAGCTACAGTTATAGCACAGATACGCAGTATTTT. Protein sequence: CASSYSYSTDTQYF.

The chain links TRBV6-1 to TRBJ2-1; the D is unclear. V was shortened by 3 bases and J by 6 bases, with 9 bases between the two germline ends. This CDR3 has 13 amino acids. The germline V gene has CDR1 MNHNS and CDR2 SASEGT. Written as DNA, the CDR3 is TGTGCCAGCAGTGACTCTGAGGTCAATGAGCAGTTCTTC. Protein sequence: CASSDSEVNEQFF.

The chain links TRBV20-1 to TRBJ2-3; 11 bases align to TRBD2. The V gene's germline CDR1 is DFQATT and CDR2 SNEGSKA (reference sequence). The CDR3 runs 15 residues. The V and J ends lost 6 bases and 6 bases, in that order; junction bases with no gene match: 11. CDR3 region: CSANRLAGFVDTQYF. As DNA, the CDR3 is TGCAGTGCAAACAGACTAGCGGGATTTGTTGATACGCAGTATTTT.